These 6 T cell receptor beta chains originate from one sample sequenced in a study of cytomegalovirus exposure and HLA in healthy donors (dated by TCRdb to about 2017). Library construction relied on the immunoSEQ multiplex PCR assay. The multiplex PCR relied on a mix of 60 forward primers for TCR Vbeta segments and 13 reverse primers for TCR Jbeta segments. In TCRdb, the immuneACCESS table is reduced to in-frame sequences with V and J assigned. These tables do not hold every clone; where another copy was compared, an unresolved V gene accounts for under half, and the others remain unexplained. In this sample the table shows 100,000 to 150,000 clones, about three quarters of which occur a single time. Of the sample, around 2% is held by the ten largest clones. Input material: PBMCs. These receptors came from a woman aged 40 to 50 in good health and CMV-seronegative.

This sequence joins TRBV27 and TRBJ2-1; 8 nucleotides match TRBD2. V was clipped by 3 bases and J by 1 base; unmatched bases: 2. The CDR3 loop spans 15 amino acids. The V gene's germline CDR1 is MNHEY and CDR2 SMNVEV (reference sequence). The CDR3 here is CASSFGTSSYNEQFF. The CDR3 nucleotides are TGTGCCAGCAGTTTTGGGACTAGTTCCTACAATGAGCAGTTCTTC.

This clone was seen a handful of times. V and J are TRBV2 and TRBJ1-5, with 9 bases lining up with TRBD1. The CDR3 spans 16 residues. Germline trimming cut 5 bases from V and 0 bases from J; bases unmatched to any gene: 5. Germline CDR1 is SNHLY and CDR2 is FYNNEI. This chain's CDR3 is CASSSQGADSNQPQHF. CDR3 nucleotides: TGTGCCAGCAGTTCACAGGGGGCGGATAGCAATCAGCCCCAGCATTTT. Full variable domain (rest looked up from reference TRBV2 and TRBJ1-5): EPEVTQTPSHQVTQMGQEVILRCVPISNHLYFYWYRQILGQKVEFLVSFYNNEISEKSEIFDDQFSVERPDGSNFTLKIRSTKLEDSAMYFCASSSQGADSNQPQHFGDGTRLSIL.

The rearrangement links TRBV7-2 to TRBJ1-1; TRBD1 agrees at 7 bases. The CDR3 runs to 14 residues. V was pared by 3 bases and J by 1 base, with 2 bases of the junction left unmatched. Germline-derived CDR1 and CDR2 are SGHTA and FQGNSA. In DNA form, the CDR3 reads TGTGCCAGCAGCTTGGGGACAGAGAACACTGAAGCTTTCTTT. Translation gives CASSLGTENTEAFF.

This sequence joins TRBV20-1 and TRBJ2-1; D is uncertain. The germline V gene encodes CDR1 DFQATT and CDR2 SNEGSKA (reference sequence). Trimming took 7 bases from V and 10 from J, leaving 14 bases between them. The CDR3 is made up of 11 amino acids. In DNA form, the CDR3 reads TGCAGTGTCGTCCTTTCTGGCGAGCAGTTCTTC. Translated, it gives CSVVLSGEQFF.

This clone has just one count. This chain uses TRBV6-5 with TRBJ1-4; no definite D call. Deletions cut 4 bases from V and 1 base from J, with 7 bases between. The CDR3 runs 14 residues. CDR1 and CDR2 (germline): MNHEY, SVGAGI. The CDR3 coding sequence is TGTGCCAGCAGTTCGCCGGGAACTAATGAAAAACTGTTTTTT. Its translation: CASSSPGTNEKLFF.

The rearrangement joins TRBV6-5 to TRBJ2-1; the match to TRBD2 covers 8 bases. Trimming took 6 bases from V and 5 from J; bases not matched to a gene: 6. The CDR3 loop spans 14 amino acids. The germline V gene has CDR1 MNHEY and CDR2 SVGAGI. The CDR3, as DNA: TGTGCCAGCAGGGGCGGGGGGCCCCACAATGAGCAGTTCTTC. This encodes CASRGGGPHNEQFF.